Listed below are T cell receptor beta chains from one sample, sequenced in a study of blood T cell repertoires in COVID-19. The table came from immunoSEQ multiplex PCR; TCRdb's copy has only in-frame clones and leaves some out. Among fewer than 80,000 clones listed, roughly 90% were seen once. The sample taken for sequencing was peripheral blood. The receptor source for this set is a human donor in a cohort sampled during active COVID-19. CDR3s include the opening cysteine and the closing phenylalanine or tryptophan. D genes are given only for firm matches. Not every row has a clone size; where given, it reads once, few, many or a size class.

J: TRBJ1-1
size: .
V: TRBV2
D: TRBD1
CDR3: CASSEGQGGGAFF
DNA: TGTGCCAGCAGTGAAGGACAGGGTGGTGGCGCTTTCTTT

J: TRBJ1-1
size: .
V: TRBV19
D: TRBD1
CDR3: CASSIQGMNTEAFF
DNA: TGTGCCAGTAGCATACAGGGGATGAACACTGAAGCTTTCTTT

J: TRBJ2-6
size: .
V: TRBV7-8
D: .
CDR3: CASSPGWGKISGANVLTF
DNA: TGTGCCAGCAGCCCGGGGTGGGGTAAGATCTCTGGGGCCAACGTCCTGACTTTC

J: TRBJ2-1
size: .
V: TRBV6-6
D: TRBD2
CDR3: CASSPNKGGRYNEQFF
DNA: TGTGCCAGCAGTCCCAACAAGGGAGGGCGGTACAATGAGCAGTTCTTC

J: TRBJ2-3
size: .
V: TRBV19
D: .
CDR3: CASRGALGSGAGTQYF
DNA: TGTGCCAGTAGGGGGGCCTTGGGCTCCGGGGCGGGTACGCAGTATTTT

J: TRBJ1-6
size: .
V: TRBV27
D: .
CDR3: CASSLWENNSPLHF
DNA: TGTGCCAGCAGTTTATGGGAGAATAATTCACCCCTCCACTTT

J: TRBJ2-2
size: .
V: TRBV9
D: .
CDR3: CASSPNTGELFF
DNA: TGTGCCAGCAGTCCTAACACCGGGGAGCTGTTTTTT

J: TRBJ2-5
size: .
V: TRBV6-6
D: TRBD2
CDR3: CASRVAGGRGETQYF
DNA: TGTGCCAGCAGAGTAGCGGGGGGCCGGGGAGAGACCCAGTACTTC

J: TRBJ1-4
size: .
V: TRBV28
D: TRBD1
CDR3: CALQGRTNEKLFF
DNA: TGTGCCCTACAGGGGCGTACTAATGAAAAACTGTTTTTT

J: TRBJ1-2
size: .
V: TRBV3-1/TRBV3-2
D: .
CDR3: CASSQDISGNGYTF
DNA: TGTGCCAGCAGCCAAGATATATCGGGGAACGGCTACACCTTC

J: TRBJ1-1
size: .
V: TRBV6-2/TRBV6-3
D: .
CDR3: CASSYSRLGNTEAFF
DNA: TGTGCCAGCAGTTACTCGAGGCTCGGTAACACTGAAGCTTTCTTT

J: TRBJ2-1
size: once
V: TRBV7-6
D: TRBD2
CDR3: CASSFVLAGADEQFF
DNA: TGTGCCAGCAGCTTCGTACTAGCGGGAGCGGATGAGCAGTTCTTC

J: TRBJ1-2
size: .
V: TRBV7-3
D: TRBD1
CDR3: CASSPGGLPYGYTF
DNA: TGTGCCAGCAGCCCAGGGGGATTACCCTATGGCTACACCTTC

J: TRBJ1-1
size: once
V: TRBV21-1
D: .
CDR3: CASGETGAFF
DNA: TGTGCCAGCGGGGAGACGGGGGCTTTCTTT

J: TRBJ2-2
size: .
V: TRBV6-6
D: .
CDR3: CASRVEGNTGELFF
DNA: TGTGCCAGCAGAGTAGAGGGTAACACCGGGGAGCTGTTTTTT

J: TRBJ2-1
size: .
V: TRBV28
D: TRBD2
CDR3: CASSSHGLAGVNEQFF
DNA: TGTGCCAGCAGTTCCCATGGACTAGCGGGGGTGAATGAGCAGTTCTTC

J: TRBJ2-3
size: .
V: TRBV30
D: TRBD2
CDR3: CAWSLTSGTGDTQYF
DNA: TGTGCCTGGAGTCTTACTAGCGGGACAGGAGATACGCAGTATTTT

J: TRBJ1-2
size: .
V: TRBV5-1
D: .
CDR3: CASSLGGSNYGYTF
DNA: TGCGCCAGCAGCCTGGGGGGCTCTAACTATGGCTACACCTTC

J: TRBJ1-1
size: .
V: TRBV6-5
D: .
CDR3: CASINRGFSEAFF
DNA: TGTGCCAGCATCAATCGGGGGTTCTCTGAAGCTTTCTTT

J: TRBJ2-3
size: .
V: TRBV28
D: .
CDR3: CASLSTGRGGDTQYF
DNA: TGTGCCAGCCTCAGCACAGGAAGGGGTGGCGATACGCAGTATTTT

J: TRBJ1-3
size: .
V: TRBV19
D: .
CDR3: CASSQGRGNTIYF
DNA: TGTGCCAGTAGTCAAGGCCGGGGGAACACCATATATTTT

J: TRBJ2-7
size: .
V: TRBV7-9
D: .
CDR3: CASSLDREQYF
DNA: TGTGCCAGCAGCTTAGATCGCGAGCAGTACTTC

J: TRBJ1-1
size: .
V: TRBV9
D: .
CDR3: CASSVLTVMNTEAFF
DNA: TGTGCCAGCAGCGTGTTGACAGTCATGAACACTGAAGCTTTCTTT

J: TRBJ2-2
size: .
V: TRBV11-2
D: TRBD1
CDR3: CASSPRGQVDTGELFF
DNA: TGTGCCAGCAGCCCTAGGGGGCAGGTGGACACCGGGGAGCTGTTTTTT

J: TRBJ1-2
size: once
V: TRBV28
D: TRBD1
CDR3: CASSLGTGAYGYTF
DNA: TGTGCCAGCAGTTTGGGGACAGGGGCCTATGGCTACACCTTC

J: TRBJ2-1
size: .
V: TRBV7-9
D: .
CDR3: CASSLDTGYNEQFF
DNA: TGTGCCAGCAGCTTAGACACGGGGTACAATGAGCAGTTCTTC

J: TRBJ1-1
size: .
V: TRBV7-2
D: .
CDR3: CASELTEAFF
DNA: TGTGCCAGTGAACTGACTGAAGCTTTCTTT

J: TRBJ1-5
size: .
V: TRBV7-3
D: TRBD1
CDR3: CASSFYPNRGPDQPQHF
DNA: TGTGCCAGCAGCTTTTACCCTAACAGGGGGCCGGATCAGCCCCAGCATTTT

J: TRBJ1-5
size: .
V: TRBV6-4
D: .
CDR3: CASSATLGGGNQPQHF
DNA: TGTGCCAGCAGTGCAACCCTCGGGGGTGGCAATCAGCCCCAGCATTTT

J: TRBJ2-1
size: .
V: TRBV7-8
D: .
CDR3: CASSPSRQPLRFNEQFF
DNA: TGTGCCAGCAGCCCATCTCGACAGCCCTTGAGATTCAATGAGCAGTTCTTC

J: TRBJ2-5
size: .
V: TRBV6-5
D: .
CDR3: CASSYPGVETQYF
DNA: TGTGCCAGCAGTTACCCGGGAGTGGAGACCCAGTACTTC

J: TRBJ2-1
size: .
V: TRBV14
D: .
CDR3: CASSQETGGDDEQFF
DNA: TGTGCCAGCAGCCAAGAAACAGGGGGGGACGATGAGCAGTTCTTC

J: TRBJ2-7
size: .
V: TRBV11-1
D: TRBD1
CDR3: CASSPGQDLSYEQYF
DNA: TGTGCCAGCAGCCCCGGACAGGACCTCTCCTACGAGCAGTACTTC

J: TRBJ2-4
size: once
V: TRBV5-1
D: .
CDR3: CASSLVTGQKGNIQYF
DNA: TGCGCCAGCAGCTTGGTTACAGGGCAGAAGGGAAACATTCAGTACTTC

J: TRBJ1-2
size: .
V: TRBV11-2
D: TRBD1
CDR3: CATQTLQGRYGYTF
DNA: TGTGCCACTCAAACACTACAGGGGAGGTATGGCTACACCTTC

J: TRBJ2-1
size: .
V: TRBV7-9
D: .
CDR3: CASSSPPGTPQSSYNEQFF
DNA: TGTGCCAGCAGCTCACCCCCGGGGACACCACAAAGCTCCTACAATGAGCAGTTCTTC

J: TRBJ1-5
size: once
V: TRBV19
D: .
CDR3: CATGTNNQPQHF
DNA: TGTGCCACCGGGACAAACAATCAGCCCCAGCATTTT

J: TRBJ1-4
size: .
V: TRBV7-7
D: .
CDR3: CASRRGVGHFNEKLFF
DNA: TGTGCTAGCAGACGGGGGGTGGGACACTTTAATGAAAAACTGTTTTTT

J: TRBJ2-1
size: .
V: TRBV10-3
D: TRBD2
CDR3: CAISYSGTSGIYNEQFF
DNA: TGTGCCATCAGTTACTCCGGGACTAGCGGGATATACAATGAGCAGTTCTTC

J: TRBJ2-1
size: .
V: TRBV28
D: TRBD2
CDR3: CASSFGGGEQFF
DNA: TGTGCCAGCAGTTTCGGGGGGGGTGAGCAGTTCTTC